Listed here are 28 T cell receptor beta chains from one sample, sequenced in a study of beta chain features in type 1 diabetes. Study-wide points: Across all four CD4+ subsets, people with type 1 diabetes showed modestly shorter TCRB CDR3s.

The isolated RNA, all of it, was reverse transcribed, so expressed TCRB transcripts were what got sequenced. Profiled with immunoSEQ multiplex PCR; TCRdb holds only in-frame clones, not every one. The table has 640,000 or so clones, around 15% seen once; the top ten hold 0.022%. These receptors' targets are unknown. The sample consisted of naive CD4+ T cells from blood. These receptors all stem from a man younger than 30 with type 1 diabetes.

The gene calls are TRBV7-9 and TRBJ2-7; 7 bases match TRBD2. Germline V gives CDR1 SEHNR, CDR2 FQNEAQ (reference sequence). The CDR3 has 13 residues. The V gene end was trimmed by 5 bases and the J gene end by 3 bases; junction bases not matched to a gene: 4. The DNA of the CDR3 is TGTGCCAGCAGCGTGGGGGAGGGCTACGAGCAGTACTTC. The encoded protein is CASSVGEGYEQYF.

This clone appeared a few times. This sequence joins TRBV30 and TRBJ1-6, with D unresolved. In germline, CDR1 is GTSNPN, CDR2 SVGIG (reference sequence). The length of the CDR3 is 11 residues. Trimming removed 4 bases from V and 5 bases from J, with 3 bases in between. CDR3 sequence reads: CAWTNNSPLHF. For the CDR3, the DNA is TGTGCCTGGACCAATAATTCACCCCTCCACTTT.

The CDR3 sequence is CASSPASTGELFF. The CDR3 DNA reads TGTGCCAGCAGTCCAGCATCAACCGGGGAGCTGTTTTTT. The V call is TRBV28, the J call TRBJ2-2; no definite D call. V was clipped by 5 bases and J by 5 bases, with 9 bases between them. The CDR3 length is 13 residues. Germline CDR1 is MDHEN and CDR2 is SYDVKM.

The genes are TRBV6-6 and TRBJ2-5; D perhaps matches TRBD2 (5 bases). Germline assignment: CDR1 MNHNY and CDR2 SVGAGI (reference sequence). Trimming shortened V by 2 bases and J by 3 bases, and 10 bases separated the two germline ends. This CDR3 spans 14 amino acids. The CDR3 region has the DNA TGTGCCAGCAGTTACGGCCTAGCCGAAGAGACCCAGTACTTC. Protein sequence: CASSYGLAEETQYF.

On this clone itself: Other nucleotide sequences in the sample specify the same CDR3. The chain carries TRBV30 and TRBJ1-4; D unresolved. Trimming cost V 2 bases and J 8 bases, with 6 bases left between them. In germline, CDR1 is GTSNPN, CDR2 SVGIG (reference sequence). CDR3 length: 11 residues. CDR3 amino acids: CAWSQGEKLFF. In nucleotides, the CDR3 is TGTGCCTGGAGTCAAGGGGAAAAACTGTTTTTT.

The chain uses TRBV19 and TRBJ1-1, with 7 nucleotides matching TRBD1. The length of the CDR3 is 15 residues. V gave up 3 bases and J gave up 5 bases; unmatched junction bases: 9. Germline lookup yields CDR1 LNHDA and CDR2 SQIVND (reference sequence). The CDR3 DNA reads as TGTGCCAGTAGTATTAGGCAGGGGGTGAGTACTGAAGCTTTCTTT. This codes for CASSIRQGVSTEAFF.

The chain employs TRBV2 and TRBJ1-6; 7 bases are a match to TRBD1. With V trimmed by 4 bases and J by 6 bases, 15 bases remained unmatched. This CDR3 has 18 amino acids. Looked up from germline, CDR1 is SNHLY and CDR2 is FYNNEI. CDR3 DNA: TGTGCCAGCAGTGCTGAGACAGGGCCGCCAGTGGGTAATTCACCCCTCCACTTT. Its translation: CASSAETGPPVGNSPLHF. Supplemented by reference TRBV2 and TRBJ1-6, the full variable domain reads EPEVTQTPSHQVTQMGQEVILRCVPISNHLYFYWYRQILGQKVEFLVSFYNNEISEKSEIFDDQFSVERPDGSNFTLKIRSTKLEDSAMYFCASSAETGPPVGNSPLHFGNGTRLTVT.

This clone occurred a few times. The chain has TRBV7-9 and TRBJ1-1; no clear D. Germline V gene sequence: CDR1 SEHNR, CDR2 FQNEAQ (reference sequence). The CDR3 spans 13 residues. V lost 1 base and J 6 bases, leaving 9 bases between the germline ends. CDR3 coding DNA: TGTGCCAGCAGCTTAGTTAGTCCCGCTGAAGCTTTCTTT. This sequence encodes CASSLVSPAEAFF.

CDR3 amino acids: CASSPRAGQGNYGYTF. The DNA of the CDR3 is TGTGCCAGCAGCCCCAGGGCAGGACAGGGAAACTATGGCTACACCTTC. The chain couples TRBV21-1 to TRBJ1-2; whether TRBD1, the table's D call, matches the DNA was not checked. TRBV21-1 is a pseudogene. This CDR3 comprises 16 residues.

This clone has a handful of counts. This chain joins TRBV5-4 and TRBJ2-3; TRBD2 matches 11 bases. Germline lookup yields CDR1 SGHNT and CDR2 YYREEE (reference sequence). V lost 4 bases and J lost 6; bases outside the gene matches: 7. The CDR3 consists of 15 residues. The CDR3 region has the DNA TGTGCCAGCAGCCCTAGCGGGGGGTATGATGATACGCAGTATTTT. Amino acids: CASSPSGGYDDTQYF.

The V and J genes are TRBV29-1 and TRBJ2-1; D is perhaps TRBD2 (5 bases). From germline, CDR1 is SQVTM and CDR2 ANQGSEA. The germline V and J ends were trimmed by 6 bases and 3 bases, with 12 bases remaining between them. The CDR3 runs to 13 residues. The CDR3 sequence is CSVFQRDYNEQFF. In nucleotides, the CDR3 is TGCAGCGTCTTCCAACGGGACTACAATGAGCAGTTCTTC.

There are a few counts of this clone. V usage is TRBV10-3 and J usage is TRBJ1-5, with D unclear. The CDR3 has 13 residues. From germline, CDR1 is ENHRY and CDR2 SYGVKD. Trimming left V 6 bases short and J 1 base short, with 7 bases between. The CDR3 region has the DNA TGTGCCATCAGCGGAGAGAGCAATCAGCCCCAGCATTTT. It codes for CAISGESNQPQHF.

V and J are TRBV5-1 and TRBJ2-1, with D maybe TRBD2 (5 bases). The V end lost 6 bases, the J end lost 3 bases, and 16 bases lay between the germline ends. Germline assignment: CDR1 SGHRS and CDR2 YFSETQ. CDR3 length: 15 residues. The CDR3 coding sequence is TGCGCCAGCAAGGCCGTGTCAGCGGTCTACAATGAGCAGTTCTTC. This sequence encodes CASKAVSAVYNEQFF.

This rearrangement joins TRBV11-2 to TRBJ2-3, with D uncertain. The V gene's germline CDR1 is SGHAT and CDR2 FQNNGV. CDR3 length equals 14 residues. The V gene lost 1 base and the J gene lost 6 bases, with 11 bases spanning the gap. The CDR3 DNA follows: TGTGCCAGCAGCTTAGGAGCTAGTGTCGATACGCAGTATTTT. Translated: CASSLGASVDTQYF.

The chain uses TRBV28 and TRBJ1-3, with unresolved D. The V and J ends lost 8 bases and 3 bases respectively, with 8 bases between them. The CDR3 sequence is 12 residues long. Germline V gives CDR1 MDHEN, CDR2 SYDVKM. The chain's CDR3 is CASVRDGNTIYF. Written as DNA, the CDR3 is TGTGCCAGCGTTCGTGATGGAAACACCATATATTTT. Together with reference TRBV28 and TRBJ1-3, the CDR3 gives the full variable domain: DVKVTQSSRYLVKRTGEKVFLECVQDMDHENMFWYRQDPGLGLRLIYFSYDVKMKEKGDIPEGYSVSREKKERFSLILESASTNQTSMYLCASVRDGNTIYFGEGSWLTVV.

CDR3 coding DNA: TGTGCCAGCAGGAGCTCTGGGGCCAACGTCCTGACTTTC. It translates to CASRSSGANVLTF. The genes are TRBV28 and TRBJ2-6; D gene unclear. V was pared by 6 bases and J by 0 bases, with 3 bases between. In germline, CDR1 is MDHEN, CDR2 SYDVKM. The CDR3 contains 13 residues.

The chain carries TRBV5-4 and TRBJ2-5; D is possibly TRBD2 (6 bases). Trimming took off 0 bases at V and 1 base at J, with 16 bases between the two ends. This CDR3 spans 17 amino acids. The germline V gene has CDR1 SGHNT and CDR2 YYREEE (reference sequence). The CDR3 bases are TGTGCCAGCAGCTTGGCCCGACTAGGAGTAGGCCAAGAGACCCAGTACTTC. Its protein product is CASSLARLGVGQETQYF.

This clone has a handful of counts. DNA for the CDR3: TGTGCCTGGGGCAGGGGAAACTACGAGCAGTACTTC. Translating gives CAWGRGNYEQYF. The chain employs TRBV30 and TRBJ2-7; TRBD1 is a possible D gene (6 bases). V lost 5 bases and J lost 3, with 11 bases in between. The CDR3 sequence is 12 residues long. Germline V CDR1 and CDR2: GTSNPN, SVGIG (reference sequence). Looking up the rest from reference TRBV30 and TRBJ2-7 gives the full variable domain: SQTIHQWPATLVQPVGSPLSLECTVEGTSNPNLYWYRQAAGRGLQLLFYSVGIGQISSEVPQNLSASRPQDRQFILSSKKLLLSDSGFYLCAWGRGNYEQYFGPGTRLTVT.

This clone was seen more than once but under ten times. The gene calls are TRBV29-1 and TRBJ1-2; D gene unclear. V gave up 4 bases and J gave up 1 base, with 19 bases separating them. The CDR3 spans 16 residues. Per the germline V gene, CDR1 is SQVTM and CDR2 is ANQGSEA. CDR3 in amino acids: CSVGGSAAPFNYGYTF. CDR3 coding DNA: TGCAGCGTTGGGGGATCGGCGGCACCGTTTAACTATGGCTACACCTTC.

This clone came up a few times. The chain has TRBV4-1 and TRBJ2-3; no reliable D call. CDR1 MGHRA and CDR2 YSYEKL come from the germline V gene. Trimming cost V 3 bases and J 1 base, with 23 bases left between them. There are 19 residues in the CDR3. DNA for the CDR3: TGCGCCAGCAGCCATATCAGAGGTGCTGTCGTAGATCGCACAGATACGCAGTATTTT. It specifies CASSHIRGAVVDRTDTQYF.

This clone was counted only a few times. The chain employs TRBV30 and TRBJ1-1; a weak D match, TRBD1 (6 bases). Deletions cut 0 bases from V and 4 bases from J, with 18 bases between. CDR3 size: 16 residues. CDR1 GTSNPN and CDR2 SVGIG come from the germline V gene (reference sequence). The CDR3 region has the DNA TGTGCCTGGAGTGTACGGGGGGCGGTGATGGGCACTGAAGCTTTCTTT. Translation: CAWSVRGAVMGTEAFF.

The chain joins TRBV6-1 to TRBJ2-5; D may be TRBD1 (5 bases). CDR3 size: 14 residues. V dropped 3 bases and J dropped 3 bases, with 11 bases sitting between them. CDR1 and CDR2 (germline): MNHNS, SASEGT. The CDR3 DNA sequence: TGTGCCAGCAGTGACCGCGACAGAGAAGAGACCCAGTACTTC. This encodes CASSDRDREETQYF.

This chain links TRBV5-1 with TRBJ2-6; D is perhaps TRBD1 (5 bases). Trimming shortened V by 0 bases and J by 2 bases, and 9 bases separated the two germline ends. Per the germline V gene, CDR1 is SGHRS and CDR2 is YFSETQ. The CDR3 totals 16 residues. CDR3 coding DNA: TGCGCCAGCAGCTTGGTTACAGGTCCTGGGGCCAACGTCCTGACTTTC. Translating it yields CASSLVTGPGANVLTF.

The V gene is TRBV7-9, the J gene TRBJ1-1; 7 nucleotides line up with TRBD1. The CDR3 totals 17 residues. From germline, CDR1 is SEHNR and CDR2 FQNEAQ (reference sequence). The junction had 8 bases not matched to a gene; V was cut back by 0 bases and J by 1 base. CDR3 nucleotide sequence: TGTGCCAGCAGCTTAGCCGTGACAGGGACGGGGAACACTGAAGCTTTCTTT. Amino acids: CASSLAVTGTGNTEAFF. Full variable domain (rest looked up from reference TRBV7-9 and TRBJ1-1): DTGVSQNPRHKITKRGQNVTFRCDPISEHNRLYWYRQTLGQGPEFLTYFQNEAQLEKSRLLSDRFSAERPKGSFSTLEIQRTEQGDSAMYLCASSLAVTGTGNTEAFFGQGTRLTVV.

The genes are TRBV28 and TRBJ1-4; 7 nucleotides line up with TRBD1. V was pared by 6 bases and J by 8 bases, with 9 bases of the junction left unmatched. The CDR3 contains 14 residues. Germline CDR1 reads MDHEN; CDR2 reads SYDVKM. CDR3 sequence (DNA): TGTGCCAGCAGCCGACAGGGCGTGAACGAAAAACTGTTTTTT. Translation: CASSRQGVNEKLFF.

CDR3 bases: TGTGCCTGGAGCCGAGGTTCGGGGAACTATGGCTACACCTTC. It translates to CAWSRGSGNYGYTF. The chain carries TRBV30 and TRBJ1-2; D remains unclear. Trimming removed 3 bases at V and 2 bases at J, with 13 bases between. The CDR3 spans 14 residues. Per the germline V gene, CDR1 is GTSNPN and CDR2 is SVGIG (reference sequence). The full variable domain, rest sourced from reference TRBV30 and TRBJ1-2, is SQTIHQWPATLVQPVGSPLSLECTVEGTSNPNLYWYRQAAGRGLQLLFYSVGIGQISSEVPQNLSASRPQDRQFILSSKKLLLSDSGFYLCAWSRGSGNYGYTFGSGTRLTVV.

The rearrangement joins TRBV7-7 to TRBJ2-5; D uncertain. The CDR3 is 13 amino acids. Deletions cut 3 bases from V and 3 bases from J, with 8 bases between. Germline V gene lookup returns CDR1 SSHAT and CDR2 FNYEAQ (reference sequence). The CDR3 sequence: CASSLNGEETQYF. CDR3 DNA: TGTGCCAGCAGCTTGAACGGAGAAGAGACCCAGTACTTC.

There are a few counts of this clone. The gene calls are TRBV19 and TRBJ2-4; D gene uncertain. Germline-derived CDR1 and CDR2 are LNHDA and SQIVND (reference sequence). The V and J ends lost 6 bases and 0 bases respectively, with 9 bases between them. This CDR3 contains 14 residues. Here the CDR3 reads CASRPAQAKNIQYF. The CDR3 DNA sequence: TGTGCCAGTAGACCGGCACAAGCCAAAAACATTCAGTACTTC.